The 5 T cell receptor beta chains below were found in one sample sequenced in a study of blood T cell repertoires in COVID-19. The table came from immunoSEQ multiplex PCR; TCRdb's copy has only in-frame clones and leaves some out. The sample shows hundreds of thousands of clones, 80% to 90% of them seen only once. Specimen: peripheral blood. Receptors originate from a man younger than 35 with COVID-19, enrolled during active disease.

This clone was seen a few times. The rearrangement links TRBV5-1 to TRBJ1-2, with D possibly TRBD1 on 6 matching bases. CDR3 length: 12 residues. Germline V lookup: CDR1 SGHRS, CDR2 YFSETQ. Trimming removed 3 bases at V and 8 bases at J, with 11 bases between. In nucleotides, the CDR3 is TGCGCCAGCAGCTCGGACAGACACGGCTACACCTTC. As protein: CASSSDRHGYTF.

J is TRBJ2-1 and V is TRBV5-5, with 9 positions matching TRBD2. Germline V gene lookup returns CDR1 SGHKS and CDR2 YYEKEE (reference sequence). V lost 1 base to trimming and J lost 10 bases; unmatched junction nucleotides: 9. The CDR3 totals 15 residues. CDR3 coding DNA: TGTGCCAGCAGCTTGTCCCCAGCGGGGGGAGGGGAGCAGTTCTTC. Its translation is CASSLSPAGGGEQFF. The variable domain in full, completed from reference TRBV5-5 and TRBJ2-1, reads DAGVTQSPTHLIKTRGQQVTLRCSPISGHKSVSWYQQVLGQGPQFIFQYYEKEERGRGNFPDRFSARQFPNYSSELNVNALLLGDSALYLCASSLSPAGGGEQFFGPGTRLTVL.

The genes are TRBV7-8 and TRBJ1-2; TRBD1 matches at 7 bases. Germline lookup yields CDR1 SGHVS and CDR2 FQNEAQ. V lost 3 bases, J lost 3 bases, and 7 bases stayed unmatched. There are 15 residues in the CDR3. The CDR3 loop reads CASSLSTGTHYGYTF. The CDR3 DNA is TGTGCCAGCAGCTTGTCGACAGGGACCCACTATGGCTACACCTTC.

V gene TRBV6-5 combines with J gene TRBJ2-7; no clear D gene. The V gene's germline CDR1 is MNHEY and CDR2 SVGAGI. Trimming removed 1 base at V and 5 bases at J, with 15 bases between. CDR3 length equals 15 residues. The CDR3 nucleotides read TGTGCCAGCAGTTACTTCCGCTGGCTTGGTAACGAGCAGTACTTC. As protein: CASSYFRWLGNEQYF.

The V gene is TRBV7-9, the J gene TRBJ1-1, with 7 positions matching TRBD1. There are 14 residues in the CDR3. Unmatched junction bases numbered 4, after V lost 5 bases and J lost 1 base. Germline CDR1 is SEHNR and CDR2 is FQNEAQ (reference sequence). CDR3 DNA: TGTGCCAGCAGCCAACAGGGGACGAACACTGAAGCTTTCTTT. The encoded protein is CASSQQGTNTEAFF.